The 14 T cell receptor beta chains below come from one sample, sequenced in a study of molecular identifiers for immune sequencing clone quantification. One entry per CDR3 protein results from TCRdb running MiXCR on the PCR reads. The sample contains over 550,000 distinct CDR3 sequences, about 25% of which appear only once. The material sequenced was naive CD8+ T cells from blood, with Jurkat cell RNA spiked in. The subset here: FACS-sorted CD8+CD4-CCR7+CD45RA+ naive T cells. These receptor sequences come from a human donor in good health. Some libraries in this study had Jurkat cell RNA spiked in.

The rearrangement joins TRBV3-2 to TRBJ2-7; the table's D call, TRBD1, has no DNA check behind it. TRBV3-2 is annotated as a pseudogene. This CDR3 contains 14 residues. The CDR3 reads CACSPYGTGLEQYF. CDR3 coding DNA: TGTGCCTGCAGCCCGTACGGGACAGGCCTTGAGCAGTACTTC.

This clonotype has only a few counts. The chain links TRBV7-9 to TRBJ2-3; weak D call: TRBD2 (5 bases). The V end lost 5 bases, the J end lost 2 bases, and 17 bases lay between the germline ends. This CDR3 comprises 16 residues. Germline values: CDR1 SEHNR, CDR2 FQNEAQ (reference sequence). The CDR3 loop is CASSPVSDFNTDTQYF. CDR3 coding DNA: TGTGCCAGCAGCCCCGTGTCGGACTTTAACACAGATACGCAGTATTTT.

Only a few counts were recorded for this clonotype. The rearrangement joins TRBV6-5 to TRBJ2-3; unclear D gene. V shed 4 bases and J shed 0 bases, with 14 bases lying between them. The germline CDR1 and CDR2 sequences are MNHEY and SVGAGI. This CDR3 contains 16 residues. The CDR3 nucleotides are TGTGCCAGCAGTTCCCAGGACGGTACTAGCACAGATACGCAGTATTTT. Protein sequence: CASSSQDGTSTDTQYF.

V gene TRBV2 combines with J gene TRBJ1-2; maybe TRBD1 (6 bases). Germline CDR1 and CDR2: SNHLY and FYNNEI. This CDR3 is built from 12 residues. Trimming shortened V by 7 bases and J by 9 bases, and 15 bases separated the two germline ends. CDR3 sequence reads: CASTATDRSYTF. Here the CDR3 DNA reads TGTGCCAGCACCGCGACCGACAGGAGCTACACCTTC.

This clonotype was seen at least ten times. The rearrangement joins TRBV5-1 to TRBJ1-2; D gene unclear. This CDR3 is built from 12 residues. Per the germline V gene, CDR1 is SGHRS and CDR2 is YFSETQ. V was trimmed by 4 bases and J by 4 bases, leaving 8 bases between them. In nucleotides, the CDR3 is TGCGCCAGCAGCCCGGACGGCTATGGCTACACCTTC. Translating gives CASSPDGYGYTF.

This clonotype appeared a few times. The chain uses TRBV4-3 and TRBJ1-4; 9 nucleotides match TRBD1. J lost 0 bases, V lost 4 bases, and 18 bases had no gene match. The CDR3 length is 21 residues. CDR1 is LGHNA and CDR2 is YSLEER in the germline V gene. The CDR3 region has the DNA TGCGCCAGCAGCCCCCAAGGCGGGACAGGGCTTTATTTTTCAACTAATGAAAAACTGTTTTTT. As protein: CASSPQGGTGLYFSTNEKLFF.

The CDR3 nucleotides are TGTGCCAGCAGTTTATACGACACCGGGGAGCTGTTTTTT. It is translated as CASSLYDTGELFF. The V call is TRBV28, the J call TRBJ2-2; D remains unclear. This CDR3 comprises 13 residues. Germline loops: CDR1 MDHEN, CDR2 SYDVKM. Between the trimmed V and J ends, which lost 1 base and 3 bases, there was a span of 3 bases.

There are a few counts of this clonotype. This chain uses TRBV27 with TRBJ2-7; tentatively, D is TRBD1 or TRBD2 (6 bases each). Germline V lookup: CDR1 MNHEY, CDR2 SMNVEV (reference sequence). The CDR3 length is 15 residues. The V gene lost 3 bases and the J gene lost 1 base, with 13 bases spanning the gap. DNA of the CDR3: TGTGCCAGCAGTTTGGGTGGGGGGCCGTCCTACGAGCAGTACTTC. It specifies CASSLGGGPSYEQYF.

In regard to this clonotype: This clone may be a read error of a much larger clone one base away. The chain uses TRBV7-9 and TRBJ2-7; possibly TRBD2 for D (5 bases). Per germline, CDR1 SEHNR and CDR2 FQNEAQ (reference sequence). There are 13 residues in the CDR3. CDR3 DNA sequence: TGTGTCAGCGCGGACGGGATACGCAACGAGCAGTACTTC. Amino acids: CVSADGIRNEQYF.

This clonotype occurred a few times. This sequence joins TRBV7-8 and TRBJ1-1; D is perhaps TRBD1 (5 bases). Germline CDR1 reads SGHVS; CDR2 reads FQNEAQ. The CDR3 has 13 residues. Between the trimmed V and J ends, which lost 1 base and 6 bases, there was a span of 9 bases. The DNA for the CDR3 is TGTGCCAGCAGCTTAGTTTGGGGGGCTGAAGCTTTCTTT. It specifies CASSLVWGAEAFF.

Concerning this clonotype itself: One junction end disagrees with the germline gene, perhaps due to a read error. The chain links TRBV9 to TRBJ2-7, with D tentatively TRBD1 (6 bases). This CDR3 comprises 15 residues. In germline, CDR1 is SGDLS, CDR2 YYNGEE. CDR3 sequence (DNA): TGTGCCAGCAGCTCCGGGCCAGGGGAGACCTACGCGCAGTACTTC. It translates to CASSSGPGETYAQYF.

This clonotype was counted a few times. The V call is TRBV5-3, the J call TRBJ2-2, with a tentative D call TRBD1 (6 bases). TRBV5-3 is given ORF status, its function remaining uncertain. CDR3 length: 14 residues. The V and J ends lost 8 bases and 5 bases respectively, with 16 bases between them. The CDR3 loop is CASSVYRETGELFF. DNA for the CDR3: TGTGCCAGCAGCGTCTACAGGGAAACCGGGGAGCTGTTTTTT.

The V gene is TRBV6-2 or TRBV6-3, the J gene TRBJ1-1; no reliable D call. The V end was cut by 8 bases, the J end by 7 bases, with 17 bases between. CDR3 length: 13 amino acids. The germline gives CDR1 MNHEY, CDR2 SVGEGT. For the CDR3, the DNA is TGTGCCAGCCCTTCCCCCCCTGGCCGTGAAGCTTTCTTT. Translated, it gives CASPSPPGREAFF.

In its sample, this clonotype was seen many times. This sequence joins TRBV5-6 and TRBJ2-3; a possible D gene is TRBD2 (6 bases). The V gene lost 0 bases and the J gene lost 0 bases, with 14 bases spanning the gap. This CDR3 contains 17 residues. Germline values: CDR1 SGHDT, CDR2 YYEEEE. CDR3 nucleotides: TGTGCCAGCAGCTTGGCGGGAGTGGCTACGAGCACAGATACGCAGTATTTT. Amino acids: CASSLAGVATSTDTQYF.